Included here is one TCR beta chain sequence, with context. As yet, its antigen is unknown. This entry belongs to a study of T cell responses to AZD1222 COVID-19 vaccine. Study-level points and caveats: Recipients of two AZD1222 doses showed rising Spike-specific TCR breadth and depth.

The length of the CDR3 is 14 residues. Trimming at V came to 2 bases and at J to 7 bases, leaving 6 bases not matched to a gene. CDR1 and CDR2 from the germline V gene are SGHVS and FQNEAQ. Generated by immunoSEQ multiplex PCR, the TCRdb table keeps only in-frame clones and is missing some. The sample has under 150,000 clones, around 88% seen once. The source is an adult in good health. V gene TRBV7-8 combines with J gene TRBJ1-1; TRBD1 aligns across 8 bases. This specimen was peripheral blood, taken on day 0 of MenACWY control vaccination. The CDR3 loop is CASSLRQGRIEAFF. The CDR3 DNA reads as TGTGCCAGCAGCTTACGACAGGGGCGAATTGAAGCTTTCTTT.